These T cell receptor beta chains were read from a single sample in a study of a mutant IDH1 vaccine in newly diagnosed glioma. Generated by immunoSEQ multiplex PCR, the TCRdb table keeps only in-frame clones and is missing some. Of about 55,000 clones in the sample, about three quarters were seen once. Which antigens these TCRs recognize remains unknown. Sequenced material: PBMCs, taken from a glioma patient whose treatment included an IDH1 peptide vaccine. The receptors come from a woman in her forties with glioma. Some clones in this sample may be carry-over from other donors' samples. CDR3s include the opening cysteine and the closing phenylalanine or tryptophan. A D gene is named only where the DNA matches it firmly. The size field is filled for only some rows; it gives once, few, many or a size class.

TRBD1	TRBJ1-5	NA	TRBV19	TGTGCCAGTAGTGTTCAGGGGGCTCGTAGCAATCAGCCCCAGCATTTT	CASSVQGARSNQPQHF
NA	TRBJ2-7	NA	TRBV6-1	TGTGCCAGCACTAGGGCCGAAACCTACGAGCAGTACTTC	CASTRAETYEQYF
TRBD1	TRBJ1-2	few	TRBV5-1	TGCGCCAGCAGCTACGCCGGGACAGGGGGCTCTGGCTACACCTTC	CASSYAGTGGSGYTF
NA	TRBJ2-3	once	TRBV6-5	TGTGCCACCCGACGGGACTCCACAGATACGCAGTATTTT	CATRRDSTDTQYF
NA	TRBJ2-1	NA	TRBV9	TGTGCCAGCAGCGTTGAGGGGGGTTCCTACAATGAGCAGTTCTTC	CASSVEGGSYNEQFF
TRBD1	TRBJ1-2	once	TRBV2	TGTGCCAGCAGTCCCGGGACAGTTGAGGTCTATGGCTACACCTTC	CASSPGTVEVYGYTF
NA	TRBJ1-5	NA	TRBV14	TGTGCCAGCAGCCAAGGAACGGGTCGCAATCAGCCCCAGCATTTT	CASSQGTGRNQPQHF
TRBD1	TRBJ2-2	NA	TRBV13	TGTGCCAGCAGCTTATCCAGGGGGAATTTCGGGGAGCTGTTTTTT	CASSLSRGNFGELFF
TRBD1	TRBJ1-1	NA	TRBV6-1	TGTGCCAGCAGCGAGAGACAGGGCCGCTCCGCTGAAGCTTTCTTT	CASSERQGRSAEAFF
TRBD2	TRBJ2-3	once	TRBV2	TGTGCCAGCAAACGGACTAGCGGGGGCACAGATACGCAGTATTTT	CASKRTSGGTDTQYF
NA	TRBJ1-1	few	TRBV18	TGTGCCAGCTCACCGACGGACATTAACACTGAAGCTTTCTTT	CASSPTDINTEAFF
NA	TRBJ2-7	NA	TRBV11-2	TGTGCCAGCAGTTCCATAGCGCGGGGGCGCTCCTACGAGCAGTACTTC	CASSSIARGRSYEQYF
NA	TRBJ2-5	once	TRBV19	TGTGCCAGTAGTCAACAACAGGGTCTGGGGGAGACCCAGTACTTC	CASSQQQGLGETQYF
NA	TRBJ1-1	NA	TRBV29-1	TGCAGCGTTGCGGCAGGAGGTATGAACACTGAAGCTTTCTTT	CSVAAGGMNTEAFF
NA	TRBJ2-5	few	TRBV5-1	TGCGCCAGCAGCTTGACAGGCCCCAAGGGAGAGACCCAGTACTTC	CASSLTGPKGETQYF
NA	TRBJ2-3	few	TRBV4-2	TGTGCCAGCAGCCCAATCGGAGAATCTAGAGTAGATACGCAGTATTTT	CASSPIGESRVDTQYF
TRBD1	TRBJ1-2	few	TRBV19	TGTGCCAGTAGTGGTGGTTGGGACAGGGTTAACTATGGCTACACCTTC	CASSGGWDRVNYGYTF
NA	TRBJ1-1	NA	TRBV9	TGTGCCAGCAGCCCTAGGTTCTGGACCTACGGGAACACTGAAGCTTTCTTT	CASSPRFWTYGNTEAFF
NA	TRBJ2-3	NA	TRBV18	TGTGCCAGCTACGATCAAGGGGAAGGGGATACGCAGTATTTT	CASYDQGEGDTQYF
NA	TRBJ1-2	NA	TRBV28	TGTGCCAGCAGCAAGGACAGATTCTATGGCTACACCTTC	CASSKDRFYGYTF